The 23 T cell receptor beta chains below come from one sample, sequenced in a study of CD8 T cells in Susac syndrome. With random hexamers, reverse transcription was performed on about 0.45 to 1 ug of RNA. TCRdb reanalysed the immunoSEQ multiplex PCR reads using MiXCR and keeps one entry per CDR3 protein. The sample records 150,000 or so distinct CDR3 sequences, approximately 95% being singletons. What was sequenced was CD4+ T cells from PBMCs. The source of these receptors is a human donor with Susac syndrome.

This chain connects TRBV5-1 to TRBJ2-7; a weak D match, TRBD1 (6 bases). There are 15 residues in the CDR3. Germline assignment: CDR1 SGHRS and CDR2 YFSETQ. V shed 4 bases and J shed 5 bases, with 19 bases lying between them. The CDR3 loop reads CASSPRGTNVNEQYF. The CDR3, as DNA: TGCGCCAGCAGCCCGAGGGGGACAAACGTCAACGAGCAGTACTTC.

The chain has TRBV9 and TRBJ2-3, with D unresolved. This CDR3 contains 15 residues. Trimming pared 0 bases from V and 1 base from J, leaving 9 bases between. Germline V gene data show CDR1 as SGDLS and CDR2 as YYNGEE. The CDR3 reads CASSVESAGTDTQYF. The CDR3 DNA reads TGTGCCAGCAGCGTAGAATCGGCAGGCACAGATACGCAGTATTTT.

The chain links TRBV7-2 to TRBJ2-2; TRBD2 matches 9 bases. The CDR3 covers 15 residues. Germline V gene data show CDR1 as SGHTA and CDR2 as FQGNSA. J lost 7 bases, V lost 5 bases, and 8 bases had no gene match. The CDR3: CASSKLAGGVGELFF. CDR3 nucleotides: TGTGCCAGCAGCAAACTAGCGGGCGGAGTCGGGGAGCTGTTTTTT.

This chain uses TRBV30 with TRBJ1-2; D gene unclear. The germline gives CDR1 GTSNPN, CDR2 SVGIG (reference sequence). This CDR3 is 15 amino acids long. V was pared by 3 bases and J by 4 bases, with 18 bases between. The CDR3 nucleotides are TGTGCCTGGAGCGGGAGGCGGACTGTTATCTATGGCTACACCTTC. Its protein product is CAWSGRRTVIYGYTF. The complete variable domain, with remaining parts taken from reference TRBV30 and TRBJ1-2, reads SQTIHQWPATLVQPVGSPLSLECTVEGTSNPNLYWYRQAAGRGLQLLFYSVGIGQISSEVPQNLSASRPQDRQFILSSKKLLLSDSGFYLCAWSGRRTVIYGYTFGSGTRLTVV.

The CDR3 sequence is CASRELAGGEQYF. The CDR3 nucleotides are TGTGCCAGCCGCGAACTAGCGGGAGGCGAGCAGTACTTC. This chain links TRBV6-2 or TRBV6-3 with TRBJ2-7, with TRBD2 matching over 12 bases. The CDR3 contains 13 residues. Trimming took 8 bases from V and 6 from J; bases not matched to a gene: 5. The germline V gene has CDR1 MNHEY and CDR2 SVGEGT.

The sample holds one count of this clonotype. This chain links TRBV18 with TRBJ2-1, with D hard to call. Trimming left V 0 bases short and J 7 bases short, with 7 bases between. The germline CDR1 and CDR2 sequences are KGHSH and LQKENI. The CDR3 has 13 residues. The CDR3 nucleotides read TGTGCCAGCTCACCACCGCAACAAAATGAGCAGTTCTTC. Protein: CASSPPQQNEQFF.

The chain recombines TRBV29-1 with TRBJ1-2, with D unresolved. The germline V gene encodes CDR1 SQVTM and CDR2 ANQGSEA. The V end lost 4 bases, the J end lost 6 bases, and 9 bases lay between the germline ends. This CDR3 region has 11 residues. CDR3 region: CSVAAWDGYTF. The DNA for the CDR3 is TGCAGCGTTGCTGCTTGGGATGGCTACACCTTC.

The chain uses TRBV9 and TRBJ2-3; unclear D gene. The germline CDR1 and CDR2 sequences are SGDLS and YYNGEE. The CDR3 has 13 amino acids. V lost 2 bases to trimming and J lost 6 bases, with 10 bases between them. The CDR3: CASSVSRGDTQYF. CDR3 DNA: TGTGCCAGCAGCGTTTCTCGTGGGGATACGCAGTATTTT.

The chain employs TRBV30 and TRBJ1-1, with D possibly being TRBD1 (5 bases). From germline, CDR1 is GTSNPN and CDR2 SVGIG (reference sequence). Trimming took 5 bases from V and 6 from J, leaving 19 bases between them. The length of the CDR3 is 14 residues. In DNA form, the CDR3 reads TGTGCCTGGGAGCAGATCAGGGTTGGCGCTGAAGCTTTCTTT. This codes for CAWEQIRVGAEAFF. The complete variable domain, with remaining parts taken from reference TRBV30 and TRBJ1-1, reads SQTIHQWPATLVQPVGSPLSLECTVEGTSNPNLYWYRQAAGRGLQLLFYSVGIGQISSEVPQNLSASRPQDRQFILSSKKLLLSDSGFYLCAWEQIRVGAEAFFGQGTRLTVV.

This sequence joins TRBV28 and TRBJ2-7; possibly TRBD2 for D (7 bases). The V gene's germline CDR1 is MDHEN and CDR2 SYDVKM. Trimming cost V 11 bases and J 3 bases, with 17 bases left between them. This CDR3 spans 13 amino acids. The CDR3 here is CASRGGGVYEQYF. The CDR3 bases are TGTGCCTCTCGGGGAGGGGGGGTCTACGAGCAGTACTTC.

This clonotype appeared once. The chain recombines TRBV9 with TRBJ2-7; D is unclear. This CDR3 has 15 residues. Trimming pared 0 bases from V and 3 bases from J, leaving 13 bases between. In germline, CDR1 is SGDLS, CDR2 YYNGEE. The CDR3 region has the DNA TGTGCCAGCAGCGTAGAAGGTCAGCCTCTCTACGAGCAGTACTTC. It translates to CASSVEGQPLYEQYF.

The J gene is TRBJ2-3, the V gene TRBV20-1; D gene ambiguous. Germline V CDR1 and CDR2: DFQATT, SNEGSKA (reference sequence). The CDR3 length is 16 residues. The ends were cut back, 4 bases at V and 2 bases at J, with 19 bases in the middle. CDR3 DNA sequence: TGCAGTGCTACCATCCTCCAGAATATCAACACAGATACGCAGTATTTT. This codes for CSATILQNINTDTQYF.

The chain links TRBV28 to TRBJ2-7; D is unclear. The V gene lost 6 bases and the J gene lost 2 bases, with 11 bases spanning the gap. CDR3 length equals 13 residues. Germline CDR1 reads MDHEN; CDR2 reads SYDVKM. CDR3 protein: CASRSPQTYEQYF. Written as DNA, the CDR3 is TGTGCCAGCAGAAGTCCGCAGACCTACGAGCAGTACTTC.

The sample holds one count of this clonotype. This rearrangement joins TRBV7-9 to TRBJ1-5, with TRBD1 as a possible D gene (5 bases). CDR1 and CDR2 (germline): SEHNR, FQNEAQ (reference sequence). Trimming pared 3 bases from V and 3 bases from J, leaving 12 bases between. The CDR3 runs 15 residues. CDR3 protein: CASSLGRGYNQPQHF. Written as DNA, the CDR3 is TGTGCCAGCAGCTTGGGACGGGGATACAATCAGCCCCAGCATTTT. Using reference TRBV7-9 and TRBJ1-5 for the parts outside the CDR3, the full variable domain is DTGVSQNPRHKITKRGQNVTFRCDPISEHNRLYWYRQTLGQGPEFLTYFQNEAQLEKSRLLSDRFSAERPKGSFSTLEIQRTEQGDSAMYLCASSLGRGYNQPQHFGDGTRLSIL.

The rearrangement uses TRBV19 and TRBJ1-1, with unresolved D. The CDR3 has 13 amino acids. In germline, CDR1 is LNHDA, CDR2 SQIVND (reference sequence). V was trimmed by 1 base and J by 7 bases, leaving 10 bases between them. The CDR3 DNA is TGTGCCAGTAGTATAGCTGGTTCCGTTGAAGCTTTCTTT. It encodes CASSIAGSVEAFF.

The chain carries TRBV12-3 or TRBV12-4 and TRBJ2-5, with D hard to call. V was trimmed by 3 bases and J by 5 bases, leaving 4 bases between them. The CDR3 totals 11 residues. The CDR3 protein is CASSFGETQYF. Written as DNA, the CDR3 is TGTGCCAGCAGTTTCGGCGAGACCCAGTACTTC.

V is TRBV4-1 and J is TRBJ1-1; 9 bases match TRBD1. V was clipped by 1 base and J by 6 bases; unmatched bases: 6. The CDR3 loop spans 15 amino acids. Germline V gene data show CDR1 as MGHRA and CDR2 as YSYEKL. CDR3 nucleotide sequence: TGCGCCAGCAGCCAAGTGGGACAGGGCTTCGCTGAAGCTTTCTTT. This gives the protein CASSQVGQGFAEAFF.

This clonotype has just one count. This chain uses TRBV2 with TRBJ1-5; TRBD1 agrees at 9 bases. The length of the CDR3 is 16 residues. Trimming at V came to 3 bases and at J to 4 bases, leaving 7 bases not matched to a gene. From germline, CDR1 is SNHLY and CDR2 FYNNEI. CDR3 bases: TGTGCCAGCAGTGACTCATCGGGACAGGGTAATCAGCCCCAGCATTTT. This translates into CASSDSSGQGNQPQHF.

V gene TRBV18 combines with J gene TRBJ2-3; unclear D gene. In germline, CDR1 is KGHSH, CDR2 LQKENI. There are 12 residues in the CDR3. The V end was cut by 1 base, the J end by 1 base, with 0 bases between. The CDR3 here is CASSPRTDTQYF. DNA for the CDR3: TGTGCCAGCTCACCACGCACAGATACGCAGTATTTT.

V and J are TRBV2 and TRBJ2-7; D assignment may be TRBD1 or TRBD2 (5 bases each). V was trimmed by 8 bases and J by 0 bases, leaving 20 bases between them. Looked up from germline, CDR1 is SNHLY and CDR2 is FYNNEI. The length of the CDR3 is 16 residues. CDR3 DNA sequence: TGTGCCAGCTCCCCCCGAGGGGCAGGGAGCTCCTACGAGCAGTACTTC. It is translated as CASSPRGAGSSYEQYF.

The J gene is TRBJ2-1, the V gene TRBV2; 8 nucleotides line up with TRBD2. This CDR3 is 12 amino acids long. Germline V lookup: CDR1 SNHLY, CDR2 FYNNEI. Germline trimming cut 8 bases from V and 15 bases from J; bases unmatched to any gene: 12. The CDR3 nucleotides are TGTGCCAGCTCGTCTGGACTAGCTTTATCGTTCTTC. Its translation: CASSSGLALSFF.

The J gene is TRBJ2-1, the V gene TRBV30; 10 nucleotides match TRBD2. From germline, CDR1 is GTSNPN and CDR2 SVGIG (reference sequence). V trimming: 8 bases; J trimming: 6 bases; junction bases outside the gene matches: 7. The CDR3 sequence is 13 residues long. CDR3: CAREREGSNEQFF. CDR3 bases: TGTGCCCGGGAGCGGGAGGGGAGCAATGAGCAGTTCTTC.

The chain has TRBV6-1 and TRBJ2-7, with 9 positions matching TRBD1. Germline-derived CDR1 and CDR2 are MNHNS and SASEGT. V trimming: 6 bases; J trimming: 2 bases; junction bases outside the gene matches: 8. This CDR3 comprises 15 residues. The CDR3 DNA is TGTGCCAGCAGCCTCGGGACAGGGTTTCCCTACGAGCAGTACTTC. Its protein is CASSLGTGFPYEQYF.